The 18 T cell receptor beta chains below were found in one sample sequenced in a study of blood T cell repertoires in COVID-19. Some clones are missing from TCRdb's copy, which holds only in-frame ones; the method was immunoSEQ multiplex PCR. The repertoire consists of 100,000 to 150,000 clones, with 88% occurring once and the leading ten covering 1.5%. Sequencing input: peripheral blood. These receptors were collected from a human donor in a cohort sampled during active COVID-19.

The chain joins TRBV7-9 to TRBJ2-5, with 7 nucleotides matching TRBD1. There are 16 residues in the CDR3. Trimming cost V 0 bases and J 5 bases; bases outside gene matches: 9. The V gene's germline CDR1 is SEHNR and CDR2 FQNEAQ (reference sequence). CDR3 bases: TGTGCCAGCAGCTTAGCCCTTCGAGGGGGCCCTGAGACCCAGTACTTC. Its translation is CASSLALRGGPETQYF.

The CDR3 DNA sequence: TGTGCCAGCACGCCCGACAGGGGGAGAGAGACCCAGTACTTC. Encoded protein: CASTPDRGRETQYF. This chain uses TRBV5-5 with TRBJ2-5; 9 bases are a match to TRBD1. CDR3 length: 14 residues. Germline lookup yields CDR1 SGHKS and CDR2 YYEKEE (reference sequence). Unmatched junction bases numbered 7, after V lost 6 bases and J lost 4 bases.

The V call is TRBV27, the J call TRBJ2-5, with TRBD1 as a possible D gene (5 bases). The germline CDR1 and CDR2 sequences are MNHEY and SMNVEV (reference sequence). V shed 6 bases and J shed 5 bases, with 16 bases lying between them. CDR3 size: 14 residues. CDR3 sequence: CASSTLRGGETQYF. CDR3 DNA: TGTGCCAGCAGCACACTAAGGGGCGGCGAGACCCAGTACTTC.

This CDR3 is CASSPPTYSYEQYF. The CDR3 DNA reads TGTGCCAGCTCACCACCGACTTATTCCTACGAGCAGTACTTC. The rearrangement links TRBV18 to TRBJ2-7; D is unclear. V dropped 0 bases and J dropped 1 base, with 7 bases sitting between them. Germline V gene data show CDR1 as KGHSH and CDR2 as LQKENI. The CDR3 is made up of 14 amino acids.

This chain connects TRBV13 to TRBJ1-2, with 8 bases aligning to TRBD1. The V segment lost 5 bases and the J segment 6 bases; nucleotides outside the gene matches: 8. The CDR3 has 14 amino acids. Germline CDR1 and CDR2: PRHDT and FYEKMQ (reference sequence). This CDR3 is CASSTQGAWDGYTF. CDR3 in DNA: TGTGCCAGCAGCACCCAGGGGGCGTGGGATGGCTACACCTTC.

The rearrangement links TRBV20-1 to TRBJ2-3; 8 bases map to TRBD2. Trimming removed 3 bases from V and 1 base from J; junction bases left unmatched: 6. The CDR3 has 15 amino acids. Germline V gives CDR1 DFQATT, CDR2 SNEGSKA (reference sequence). The CDR3 DNA is TGCAGTGCTAGTTCCCGGGAGGGACGCACAGATACGCAGTATTTT. Amino acids: CSASSREGRTDTQYF.

The rearrangement joins TRBV9 to TRBJ2-7, with 10 nucleotides matching TRBD2. J was trimmed by 0 bases and V by 4 bases; bases with no gene match: 10. The CDR3 totals 17 residues. CDR1 and CDR2 (germline): SGDLS, YYNGEE. CDR3 nucleotide sequence: TGTGCCAGCAGCCTAGCGGCTAGCGGGAGAAGCTCCTACGAGCAGTACTTC. It translates to CASSLAASGRSSYEQYF.

This chain joins TRBV7-2 and TRBJ1-6, with a weak D call TRBD1 (5 bases). V shed 1 base and J shed 3 bases, with 10 bases lying between them. CDR1 and CDR2 (germline): SGHTA, FQGNSA. CDR3 size: 16 residues. This chain's CDR3 is CASSLGTRGYNSPLHF. CDR3 in DNA: TGTGCCAGCAGCTTAGGGACAAGAGGCTATAATTCACCCCTCCACTTT. The full variable domain, in which reference TRBV7-2 and TRBJ1-6 provide the parts outside the CDR3, is GAGVSQSPSNKVTEKGKDVELRCDPISGHTALYWYRQSLGQGLEFLIYFQGNSAPDKSGLPSDRFSAERTGGSVSTLTIQRTQQEDSAVYLCASSLGTRGYNSPLHFGNGTRLTVT.

The rearrangement joins TRBV9 to TRBJ2-7; D is possibly TRBD1 (6 bases). CDR1 SGDLS and CDR2 YYNGEE come from the germline V gene. V lost 0 bases and J 8 bases, leaving 12 bases between the germline ends. The CDR3 is 13 residues long. In nucleotides, the CDR3 is TGTGCCAGCAGCGTAGGATGGGACACAAAGCAGTACTTC. Its translation is CASSVGWDTKQYF.

Worth noting for this clone: In the same sample, other DNA sequences code for this CDR3. CDR3 residues: CASSQVTSGPSYEQYF. Written as DNA, the CDR3 is TGTGCCAGCAGCCAAGTGACTAGCGGACCCTCCTACGAGCAGTACTTC. This rearrangement joins TRBV14 to TRBJ2-7, with TRBD2 identical over 9 bases. V was clipped by 1 base and J by 0 bases; unmatched bases: 4. CDR1 and CDR2 (germline): SGHDN, FVKESK. The CDR3 spans 16 residues.

The V and J genes are TRBV6-5 and TRBJ2-7; D is unclear. CDR3 length: 14 amino acids. From germline, CDR1 is MNHEY and CDR2 SVGAGI. Deletions cut 0 bases from V and 4 bases from J, with 10 bases between. The CDR3 DNA sequence: TGTGCCAGCAGTTACTCGGTGGCACGATACGAGCAGTACTTC. Amino acids: CASSYSVARYEQYF.

The chain carries TRBV29-1 and TRBJ2-5; 7 nucleotides line up with TRBD1. The CDR3 loop spans 10 amino acids. V lost 8 bases and J lost 5; bases outside the gene matches: 2. Germline V lookup: CDR1 SQVTM, CDR2 ANQGSEA. In DNA, the CDR3 is TGCAGCACAGGGGAGGAGACCCAGTACTTC. Amino acid sequence: CSTGEETQYF.

The V gene is TRBV10-3, the J gene TRBJ2-7; the D gene is possibly TRBD2 (5 bases). V was cut by 0 bases and J by 0 bases, with 12 bases left in between. Per germline, CDR1 ENHRY and CDR2 SYGVKD. The CDR3 runs 16 residues. The CDR3 DNA sequence: TGTGCCATCAGTGAGTCAGGCCCGGGATACTCCTACGAGCAGTACTTC. This gives the protein CAISESGPGYSYEQYF.

This clone turned up a few times. This chain uses TRBV12-2 with TRBJ1-2. TRBV12-2 is a listed pseudogene. The CDR3 length is 11 residues. The CDR3 region has the DNA TGTGCAAGTCGCTTAGCAGGGGGGGACACCTTC. It yields the protein CASRLAGGDTF.

V is TRBV29-1 and J is TRBJ1-1, with TRBD1 matching over 8 bases. Germline V gene sequence: CDR1 SQVTM, CDR2 ANQGSEA. V trimming: 7 bases; J trimming: 1 base; junction bases outside the gene matches: 5. The CDR3 consists of 13 residues. CDR3 sequence reads: CSGHQGANTEAFF. In DNA form, the CDR3 reads TGCAGCGGCCACCAGGGGGCGAACACTGAAGCTTTCTTT. Full variable domain (rest looked up from reference TRBV29-1 and TRBJ1-1): SAVISQKPSRDICQRGTSLTIQCQVDSQVTMMFWYRQQPGQSLTLIATANQGSEATYESGFVIDKFPISRPNLTFSTLTVSNMSPEDSSIYLCSGHQGANTEAFFGQGTRLTVV.

The chain combines TRBV6-1 with TRBJ2-7; possible D gene TRBD2, 5 bases. This CDR3 has 14 amino acids. Trimming cost V 3 bases and J 2 bases, with 11 bases left between them. Germline loops: CDR1 MNHNS, CDR2 SASEGT. The CDR3 nucleotides are TGTGCCAGCAGTGAGGTGGGAGTCCCCTACGAGCAGTACTTC. Translated, it gives CASSEVGVPYEQYF.

This sequence joins TRBV6-1 and TRBJ1-4, with 7 nucleotides matching TRBD1. CDR3 size: 15 residues. CDR1 is MNHNS and CDR2 is SASEGT in the germline V gene. V lost 1 base and J lost 14; bases outside the gene matches: 13. Here the CDR3 DNA reads TGTGCCAGCAGTGAAGAGGGGAGGACAGGTAGAAAGCTGTTTTTT. Protein sequence: CASSEEGRTGRKLFF.

The rearrangement joins TRBV14 to TRBJ2-7; possible D gene TRBD2, 6 bases. The germline V and J ends were trimmed by 1 base and 7 bases, with 11 bases remaining between them. From germline, CDR1 is SGHDN and CDR2 FVKESK. The CDR3 is 13 residues long. In DNA, the CDR3 is TGTGCCAGCAGCCAAGTGATTCGGGGGGAGCAGTACTTC. This gives the protein CASSQVIRGEQYF. Filled out from reference TRBV14 and TRBJ2-7, the complete variable domain reads EAGVTQFPSHSVIEKGQTVTLRCDPISGHDNLYWYRRVMGKEIKFLLHFVKESKQDESGMPNNRFLAERTGGTYSTLKVQPAELEDSGVYFCASSQVIRGEQYFGPGTRLTVT.